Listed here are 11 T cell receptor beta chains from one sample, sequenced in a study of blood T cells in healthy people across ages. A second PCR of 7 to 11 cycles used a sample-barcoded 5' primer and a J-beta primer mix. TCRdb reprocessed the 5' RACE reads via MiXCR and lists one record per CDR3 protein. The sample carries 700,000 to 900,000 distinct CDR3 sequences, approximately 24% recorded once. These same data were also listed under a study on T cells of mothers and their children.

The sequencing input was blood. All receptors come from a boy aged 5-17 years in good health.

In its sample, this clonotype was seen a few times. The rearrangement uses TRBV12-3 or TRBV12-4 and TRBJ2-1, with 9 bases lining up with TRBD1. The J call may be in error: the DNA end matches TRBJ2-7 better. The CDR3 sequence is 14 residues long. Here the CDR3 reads CASSLRTGVSEQYF. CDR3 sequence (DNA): TGTGCCAGCAGTTTAAGGACAGGGGTGAGCGAGCAGTACTTC.

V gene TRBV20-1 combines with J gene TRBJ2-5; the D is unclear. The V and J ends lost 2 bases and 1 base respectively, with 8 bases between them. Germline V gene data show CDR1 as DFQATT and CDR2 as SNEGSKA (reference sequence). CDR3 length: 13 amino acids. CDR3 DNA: TGCAGTGCTAGACCAGCAGGCCAAGAGACCCAGTACTTC. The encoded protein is CSARPAGQETQYF.

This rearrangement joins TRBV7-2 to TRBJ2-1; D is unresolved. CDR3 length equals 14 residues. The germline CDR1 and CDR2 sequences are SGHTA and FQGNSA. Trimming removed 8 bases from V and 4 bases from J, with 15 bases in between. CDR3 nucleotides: TGTGCCAGCGACAAGAGTCCCTTGTACAATGAGCAGTTCTTC. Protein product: CASDKSPLYNEQFF.

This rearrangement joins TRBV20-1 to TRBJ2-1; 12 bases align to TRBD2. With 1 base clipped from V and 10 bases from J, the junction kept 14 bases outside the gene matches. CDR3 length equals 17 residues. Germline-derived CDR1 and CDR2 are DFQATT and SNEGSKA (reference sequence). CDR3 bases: TGCAGTGCTAGAGCCCGGCGGGGACTAGCGGGTCTAGGGGAGCAGTTCTTC. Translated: CSARARRGLAGLGEQFF.

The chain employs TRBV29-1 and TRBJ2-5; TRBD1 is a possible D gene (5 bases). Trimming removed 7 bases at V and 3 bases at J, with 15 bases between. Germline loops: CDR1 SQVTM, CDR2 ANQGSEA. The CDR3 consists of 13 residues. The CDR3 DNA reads TGCAGCGGGGGCAGGTCGCAAAAAGAGACCCAGTACTTC. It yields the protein CSGGRSQKETQYF.

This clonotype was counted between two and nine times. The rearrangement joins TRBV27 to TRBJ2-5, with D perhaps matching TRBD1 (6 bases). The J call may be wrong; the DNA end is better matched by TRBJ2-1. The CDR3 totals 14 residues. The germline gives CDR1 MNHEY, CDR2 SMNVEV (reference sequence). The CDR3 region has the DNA TGTGCCAGCAGTCACAGGGCCGGTCAAGAGACCCAGTTCTTC. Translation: CASSHRAGQETQFF.

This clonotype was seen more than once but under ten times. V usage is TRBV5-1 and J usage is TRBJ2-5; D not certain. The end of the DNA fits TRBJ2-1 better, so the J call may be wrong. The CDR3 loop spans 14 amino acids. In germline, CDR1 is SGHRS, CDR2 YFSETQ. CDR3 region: CASFESSNYNEQFF. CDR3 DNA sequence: TGCGCCAGCTTCGAGTCGTCGAACTACAATGAGCAGTTCTTC.

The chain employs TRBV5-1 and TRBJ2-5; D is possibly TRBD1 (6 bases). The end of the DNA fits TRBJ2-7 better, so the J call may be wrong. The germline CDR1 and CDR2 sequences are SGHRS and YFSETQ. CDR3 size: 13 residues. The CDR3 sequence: CASSKDRIYEQYF. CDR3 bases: TGCGCCAGCAGCAAGGACAGAATCTACGAGCAGTACTTC.

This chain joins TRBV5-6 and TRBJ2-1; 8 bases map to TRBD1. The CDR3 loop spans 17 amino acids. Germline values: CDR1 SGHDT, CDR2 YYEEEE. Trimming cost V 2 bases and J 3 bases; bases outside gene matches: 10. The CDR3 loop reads CASSFDSGQVNYNEQFF. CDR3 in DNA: TGTGCCAGCAGCTTCGATTCGGGACAGGTGAACTACAATGAGCAGTTCTTC.

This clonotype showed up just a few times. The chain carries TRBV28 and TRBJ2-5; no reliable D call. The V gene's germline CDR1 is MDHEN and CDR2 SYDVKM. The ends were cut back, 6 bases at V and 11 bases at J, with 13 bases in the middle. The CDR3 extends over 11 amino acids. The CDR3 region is CASRGDTMQYF. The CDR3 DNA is TGTGCCAGCAGGGGTGATACGATGCAGTACTTC.

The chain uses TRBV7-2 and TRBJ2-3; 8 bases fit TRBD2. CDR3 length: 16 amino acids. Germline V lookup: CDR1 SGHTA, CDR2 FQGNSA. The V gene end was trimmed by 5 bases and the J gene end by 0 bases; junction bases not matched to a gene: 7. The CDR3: CASSPQRGTSTDTQYF. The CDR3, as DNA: TGTGCCAGCAGCCCCCAGCGGGGGACTAGCACAGATACGCAGTATTTT.